The 7 T cell receptor beta chains reported below all come from one sample, sequenced in a study of shared clonotypes between healthy human individuals. Assay used: immunoSEQ multiplex PCR; TCRdb lists only in-frame clones, some missing. The sample lists about 1 million clones, about three quarters occurring once. Sequenced input: memory CD4+ T cells sorted from blood. The subset denotes: CD45RA-negative fraction. The origin of the receptors is a man younger than 30 in good health.

The chain carries TRBV18 and TRBJ2-2; D remains ambiguous. The germline V gene has CDR1 KGHSH and CDR2 LQKENI. V lost 2 bases, J lost 1 base, and 8 bases lay in between. The CDR3 consists of 15 residues. CDR3 bases: TGTGCCAGCTCACCAAATGTCGGGAACACCGGGGAGCTGTTTTTT. The encoded protein is CASSPNVGNTGELFF.

This clone was observed many times. This chain joins TRBV15 and TRBJ2-7; D is possibly TRBD1 or TRBD2 (5 bases each). This CDR3 is built from 12 residues. Germline V CDR1 and CDR2: LNHNV, YYDKDF (reference sequence). V lost 0 bases, J lost 7 bases, and 7 bases lay in between. The CDR3 DNA follows: TGTGCCACCAGCAGAGATTGGGGGGAGCAGTACTTC. This encodes CATSRDWGEQYF.

This chain links TRBV15 with TRBJ2-7; D not resolved. Germline assignment: CDR1 LNHNV and CDR2 YYDKDF (reference sequence). The V and J ends lost 3 bases and 0 bases respectively, with 12 bases between them. This CDR3 is 15 amino acids long. The CDR3 reads CATSSPTRSSYEQYF. CDR3 nucleotides: TGTGCCACCAGCAGCCCGACCAGGAGCTCCTACGAGCAGTACTTC.

This clone was seen a single time. This chain connects TRBV9 to TRBJ2-7; D uncertain. This CDR3 has 13 residues. V gave up 2 bases and J gave up 5 bases, with 11 bases separating them. Per germline, CDR1 SGDLS and CDR2 YYNGEE. As DNA, the CDR3 is TGTGCCAGCAGCGTTTCCAGTGTCAACGAGCAGTACTTC. It specifies CASSVSSVNEQYF.

The chain is built from TRBV12-5 and TRBJ1-2; D is uncertain. The CDR3 is made up of 12 amino acids. V lost 5 bases to trimming and J lost 5 bases, with 9 bases between them. Germline values: CDR1 LGHNT, CDR2 FRNRAP. The CDR3 loop reads CASGILGYGYTF. CDR3 bases: TGTGCTAGTGGTATCCTGGGTTATGGCTACACCTTC.

The chain is built from TRBV15 and TRBJ2-3; unclear D gene. Trimming removed 8 bases from V and 2 bases from J, with 11 bases in between. The germline V gene has CDR1 LNHNV and CDR2 YYDKDF (reference sequence). This CDR3 contains 13 residues. The CDR3 DNA is TGTGCCACCCGATTAGATTCCACAGATACGCAGTATTTT. Residues: CATRLDSTDTQYF.

This chain uses TRBV28 with TRBJ2-7; D is possibly TRBD1 or TRBD2 (5 bases each). Germline V lookup: CDR1 MDHEN, CDR2 SYDVKM. V gave up 8 bases and J gave up 0 bases, with 17 bases separating them. The CDR3 consists of 15 residues. CDR3 nucleotide sequence: TGTGCCAGCGGGGGTTCAGGACTCAGCTCCTACGAGCAGTACTTC. As protein: CASGGSGLSSYEQYF. The full variable domain, with the rest looked up from reference TRBV28 and TRBJ2-7, is DVKVTQSSRYLVKRTGEKVFLECVQDMDHENMFWYRQDPGLGLRLIYFSYDVKMKEKGDIPEGYSVSREKKERFSLILESASTNQTSMYLCASGGSGLSSYEQYFGPGTRLTVT.